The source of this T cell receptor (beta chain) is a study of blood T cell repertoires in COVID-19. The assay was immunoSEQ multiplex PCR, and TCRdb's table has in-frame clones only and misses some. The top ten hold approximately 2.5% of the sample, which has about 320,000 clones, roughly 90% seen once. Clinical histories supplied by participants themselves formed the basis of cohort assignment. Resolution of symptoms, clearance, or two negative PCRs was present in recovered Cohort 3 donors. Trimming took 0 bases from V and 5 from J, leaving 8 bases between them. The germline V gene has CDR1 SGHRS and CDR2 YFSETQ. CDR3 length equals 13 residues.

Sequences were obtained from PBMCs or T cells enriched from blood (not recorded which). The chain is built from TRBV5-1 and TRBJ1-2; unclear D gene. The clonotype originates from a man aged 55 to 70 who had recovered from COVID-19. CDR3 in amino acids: CASSLDSVYGYTF. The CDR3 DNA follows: TGCGCCAGCAGCTTGGATTCGGTGTATGGCTACACCTTC. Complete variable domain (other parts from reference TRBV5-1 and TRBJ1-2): KAGVTQTPRYLIKTRGQQVTLSCSPISGHRSVSWYQQTPGQGLQFLFEYFSETQRNKGNFPGRFSGRQFSNSRSEMNVSTLELGDSALYLCASSLDSVYGYTFGSGTRLTVV.